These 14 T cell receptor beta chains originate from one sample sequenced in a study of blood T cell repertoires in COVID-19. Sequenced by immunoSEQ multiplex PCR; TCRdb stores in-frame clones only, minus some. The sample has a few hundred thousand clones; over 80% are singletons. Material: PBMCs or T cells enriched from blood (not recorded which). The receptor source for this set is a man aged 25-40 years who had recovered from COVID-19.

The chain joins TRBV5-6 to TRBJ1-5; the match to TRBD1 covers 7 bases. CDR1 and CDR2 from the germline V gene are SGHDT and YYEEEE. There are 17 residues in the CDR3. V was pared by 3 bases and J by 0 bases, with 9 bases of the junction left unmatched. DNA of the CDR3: TGTGCCAGCAGCTCTTGGACAGGTCTTCTTAGCAATCAGCCCCAGCATTTT. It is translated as CASSSWTGLLSNQPQHF. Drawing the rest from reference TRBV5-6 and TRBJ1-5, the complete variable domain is DAGVTQSPTHLIKTRGQQVTLRCSPKSGHDTVSWYQQALGQGPQFIFQYYEEEERQRGNFPDRFSGHQFPNYSSELNVNALLLGDSALYLCASSSWTGLLSNQPQHFGDGTRLSIL.

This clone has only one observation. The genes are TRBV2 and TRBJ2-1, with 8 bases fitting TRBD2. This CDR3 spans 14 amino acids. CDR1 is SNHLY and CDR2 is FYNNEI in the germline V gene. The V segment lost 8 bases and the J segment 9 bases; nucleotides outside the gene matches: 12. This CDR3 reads CASSGLVGPGEQFF. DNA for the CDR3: TGTGCCAGCTCGGGACTAGTAGGGCCCGGTGAGCAGTTCTTC.

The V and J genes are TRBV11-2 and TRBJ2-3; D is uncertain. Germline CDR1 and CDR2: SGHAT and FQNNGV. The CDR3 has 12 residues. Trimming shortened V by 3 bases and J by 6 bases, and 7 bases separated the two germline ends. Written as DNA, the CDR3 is TGTGCCAGCAGCTTGACTGGCGATACGCAGTATTTT. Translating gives CASSLTGDTQYF.

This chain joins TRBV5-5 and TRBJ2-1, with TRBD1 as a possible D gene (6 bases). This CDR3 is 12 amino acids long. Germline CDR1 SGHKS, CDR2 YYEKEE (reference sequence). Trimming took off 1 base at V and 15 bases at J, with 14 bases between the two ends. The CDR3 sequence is CASSLPQGRRFF. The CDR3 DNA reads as TGTGCCAGCAGCTTGCCACAGGGTAGGCGGTTCTTC.

CDR3 residues: CATSDGHGAQETQYF. DNA for the CDR3: TGTGCCACCAGTGACGGGCATGGGGCCCAAGAGACCCAGTACTTC. This rearrangement joins TRBV24-1 to TRBJ2-5, with a weak D call TRBD1 (5 bases). The CDR3 is made up of 15 amino acids. Germline CDR1 KGHDR, CDR2 SFDVKD. Trimming stripped 4 bases from V and 1 base from J, with 12 bases between.

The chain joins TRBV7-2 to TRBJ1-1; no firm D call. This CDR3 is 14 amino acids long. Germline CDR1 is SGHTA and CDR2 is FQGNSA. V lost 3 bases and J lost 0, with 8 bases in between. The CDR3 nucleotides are TGTGCCAGCAGCTTCCACGGGGTGAACACTGAAGCTTTCTTT. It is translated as CASSFHGVNTEAFF.

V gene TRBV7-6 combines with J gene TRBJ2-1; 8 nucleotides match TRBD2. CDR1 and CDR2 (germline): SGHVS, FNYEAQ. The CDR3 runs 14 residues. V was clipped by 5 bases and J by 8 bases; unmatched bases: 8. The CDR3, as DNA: TGTGCCAGCAGCCCTGCCGGGGGGGCCGATGAGCAGTTCTTC. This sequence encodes CASSPAGGADEQFF.

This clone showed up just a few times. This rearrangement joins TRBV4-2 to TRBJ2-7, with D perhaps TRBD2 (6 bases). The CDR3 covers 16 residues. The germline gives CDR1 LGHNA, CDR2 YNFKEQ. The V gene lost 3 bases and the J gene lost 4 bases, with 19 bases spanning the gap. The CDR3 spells CASSQEGLLGLYEQYF. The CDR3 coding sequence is TGTGCCAGCAGCCAGGAGGGACTGCTGGGTTTATACGAGCAGTACTTC.

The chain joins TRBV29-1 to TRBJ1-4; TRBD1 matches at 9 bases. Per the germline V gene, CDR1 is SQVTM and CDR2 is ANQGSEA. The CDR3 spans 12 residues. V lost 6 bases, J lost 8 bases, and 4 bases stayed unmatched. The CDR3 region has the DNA TGCAGCGTAAAAGACAGGGGGGAAAAACTGTTTTTT. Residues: CSVKDRGEKLFF.

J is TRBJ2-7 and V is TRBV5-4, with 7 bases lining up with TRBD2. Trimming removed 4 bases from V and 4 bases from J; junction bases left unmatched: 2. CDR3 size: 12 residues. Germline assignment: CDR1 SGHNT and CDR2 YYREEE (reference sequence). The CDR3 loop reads CASSARGYEQYF. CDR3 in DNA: TGTGCCAGCAGCGCGCGGGGGTACGAGCAGTACTTC. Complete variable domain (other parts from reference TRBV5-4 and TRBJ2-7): ETGVTQSPTHLIKTRGQQVTLRCSSQSGHNTVSWYQQALGQGPQFIFQYYREEENGRGNFPPRFSGLQFPNYSSELNVNALELDDSALYLCASSARGYEQYFGPGTRLTVT.

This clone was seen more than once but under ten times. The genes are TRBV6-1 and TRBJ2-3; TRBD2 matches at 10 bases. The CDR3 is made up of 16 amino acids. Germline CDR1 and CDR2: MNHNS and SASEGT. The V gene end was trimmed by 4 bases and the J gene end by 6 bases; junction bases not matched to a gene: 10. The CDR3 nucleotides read TGTGCCAGCAGTGTGCTAGCGGGGGCCCTACCCGATACGCAGTATTTT. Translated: CASSVLAGALPDTQYF.

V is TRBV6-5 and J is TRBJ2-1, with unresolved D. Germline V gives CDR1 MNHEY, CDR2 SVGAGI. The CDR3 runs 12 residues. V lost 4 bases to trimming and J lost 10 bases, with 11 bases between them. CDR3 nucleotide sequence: TGTGCCAGCAGTTTGACACCAAGAGAGCAGTTCTTC. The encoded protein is CASSLTPREQFF.

The CDR3 sequence is CASSILAGVGETQYF. The CDR3 bases are TGTGCCAGTAGTATCCTAGCGGGGGTGGGAGAGACCCAGTACTTC. The chain is built from TRBV19 and TRBJ2-5; 10 bases agree with TRBD2. Unmatched junction bases numbered 5, after V lost 3 bases and J lost 4 bases. The germline V gene has CDR1 LNHDA and CDR2 SQIVND (reference sequence). The CDR3 length is 15 residues.

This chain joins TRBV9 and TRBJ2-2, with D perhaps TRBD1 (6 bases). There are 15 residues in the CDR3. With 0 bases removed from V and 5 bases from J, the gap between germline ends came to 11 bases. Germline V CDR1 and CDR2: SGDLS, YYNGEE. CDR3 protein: CASSVGAGVTGELFF. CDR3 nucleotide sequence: TGTGCCAGCAGCGTAGGGGCAGGGGTAACCGGGGAGCTGTTTTTT. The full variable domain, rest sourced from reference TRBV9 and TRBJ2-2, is DSGVTQTPKHLITATGQRVTLRCSPRSGDLSVYWYQQSLDQGLQFLIQYYNGEERAKGNILERFSAQQFPDLHSELNLSSLELGDSALYFCASSVGAGVTGELFFGEGSRLTVL.